This TCR beta chain was sequenced in a study of beta chain features in type 1 diabetes. Sequenced material consisted of expressed TCRB transcripts (all of the isolated RNA was reverse transcribed). Data came from immunoSEQ multiplex PCR; TCRdb stores just in-frame clones and leaves some out. The sample gives around 140,000 clones, 9.7% of which show up once; 0.55% to 0.65% is in the top ten. This clone came up a few times. No antigen is known for it. Trimming cost V 7 bases and J 7 bases, with 20 bases left between them. The CDR3 is 15 residues long. Germline-derived CDR1 and CDR2 are MNHNS and SASEGT. Study-level results: Relative to healthy donors, patients appeared to have naive, central memory and Treg TCRB repertoires that were more similar.

This sequence originates from a woman aged 40-49 years in good health. The chain couples TRBV6-1 to TRBJ1-5; the D is unclear. Sample: central memory CD4+ T cells from blood. In DNA, the CDR3 is TGTGCCAGCACCGAAGGTCTAGGAGGAGGGCAGCCCCAGCATTTT. This encodes CASTEGLGGGQPQHF.